Shown below are 17 T cell receptor beta chains from a single sample sequenced in a study of shared clonotypes between healthy human individuals. Clones were read by immunoSEQ multiplex PCR, and TCRdb kept only the in-frame ones, dropping some. The table includes 2 million to 2.5 million clones, approximately 94% detected once. The source material was naive CD4+ T cells sorted from blood. The subset denotes: CD45RA+ positively selected. These receptors came from a man aged 18 to 29 in good health.

The rearrangement uses TRBV7-2 and TRBJ1-1; D possibly corresponds to TRBD1 (5 bases). Germline V gene data show CDR1 as SGHTA and CDR2 as FQGNSA. The V end lost 1 base, the J end lost 8 bases, and 17 bases lay between the germline ends. This CDR3 spans 15 amino acids. The CDR3 reads CASSLGGSKVEEAFF. The CDR3 coding sequence is TGTGCCAGCAGCTTAGGGGGGAGTAAGGTGGAAGAAGCTTTCTTT.

With regard to this clone: Additional DNA sequences in this sample encode the identical CDR3. The chain carries TRBV19 and TRBJ2-3; 10 nucleotides agree with TRBD2. From germline, CDR1 is LNHDA and CDR2 SQIVND (reference sequence). The CDR3 has 15 amino acids. V trimming: 4 bases; J trimming: 0 bases; junction bases outside the gene matches: 1. Here the CDR3 reads CASSRTSGSTDTQYF. For the CDR3, the DNA is TGTGCCAGTAGTAGGACTAGCGGAAGCACAGATACGCAGTATTTT.

This chain uses TRBV6-5 with TRBJ2-7, with TRBD1 matching over 9 bases. The CDR3 is 14 residues long. V was pared by 7 bases and J by 3 bases, with 7 bases of the junction left unmatched. CDR1 is MNHEY and CDR2 is SVGAGI in the germline V gene. The CDR3, as DNA: TGTGCCAGCACCTCCCAGGGACAGGGCTACGAGCAGTACTTC. This codes for CASTSQGQGYEQYF.

This clone was observed once. CDR3 amino acids: CAWSRTGRQQPQHF. CDR3 nucleotides: TGTGCCTGGAGTCGGACGGGGAGGCAACAGCCCCAGCATTTT. V and J are TRBV30 and TRBJ1-5; D is unclear. V gave up 2 bases and J gave up 7 bases, with 15 bases separating them. The CDR3 is 14 amino acids. The germline V gene has CDR1 GTSNPN and CDR2 SVGIG (reference sequence). The full variable domain, with the rest looked up from reference TRBV30 and TRBJ1-5, is SQTIHQWPATLVQPVGSPLSLECTVEGTSNPNLYWYRQAAGRGLQLLFYSVGIGQISSEVPQNLSASRPQDRQFILSSKKLLLSDSGFYLCAWSRTGRQQPQHFGDGTRLSIL.

V and J are TRBV7-9 and TRBJ2-5; D may be TRBD1 (6 bases). CDR3 length: 13 amino acids. V lost 6 bases and J lost 2, with 10 bases in between. Looked up from germline, CDR1 is SEHNR and CDR2 is FQNEAQ (reference sequence). This chain's CDR3 is CASREDRQETQYF. The CDR3 nucleotides are TGTGCCAGCAGGGAGGACAGACAAGAGACCCAGTACTTC.

In regard to this clone: In the same sample, other DNA sequences code for this CDR3. The genes are TRBV6-6 and TRBJ1-6; D call uncertain. Germline CDR1 reads MNHNY; CDR2 reads SVGAGI (reference sequence). The CDR3 sequence is 15 residues long. V lost 0 bases to trimming and J lost 5 bases, with 8 bases between them. The CDR3 here is CASSYSGRDNSPLHF. DNA for the CDR3: TGTGCCAGCAGTTACTCAGGGAGGGATAATTCACCCCTCCACTTT.

The J gene is TRBJ1-1, the V gene TRBV29-1; unclear D gene. The CDR3 is made up of 12 amino acids. Germline CDR1 SQVTM, CDR2 ANQGSEA. V lost 5 bases and J lost 6, with 13 bases in between. Here the CDR3 reads CSVIDPKAEAFF. CDR3 coding DNA: TGCAGCGTTATCGACCCCAAGGCTGAAGCTTTCTTT.

The CDR3: CASSQDPSNTEAFF. The DNA for the CDR3 is TGCGCCAGCAGCCAAGATCCCAGTAACACTGAAGCTTTCTTT. The chain has TRBV4-1 and TRBJ1-1, with D unclear. Germline V gene sequence: CDR1 MGHRA, CDR2 YSYEKL. This CDR3 region has 14 residues. Trimming took off 0 bases at V and 2 bases at J, with 7 bases between the two ends.

V gene TRBV10-3 combines with J gene TRBJ2-1; 9 nucleotides match TRBD2. Germline V gene sequence: CDR1 ENHRY, CDR2 SYGVKD. Unmatched junction bases numbered 15, after V lost 2 bases and J lost 4 bases. The CDR3 covers 19 residues. Here the CDR3 DNA reads TGTGCCATCAGTGAGCTAGCCGGCGGGGGGGCAACTGCTTACAATGAGCAGTTCTTC. Encoded protein: CAISELAGGGATAYNEQFF.

The chain uses TRBV5-1 and TRBJ2-2; 9 bases line up with TRBD2. This CDR3 spans 15 amino acids. Germline loops: CDR1 SGHRS, CDR2 YFSETQ. Germline trimming cut 4 bases from V and 7 bases from J; bases unmatched to any gene: 8. In DNA form, the CDR3 reads TGCGCCAGCAGCCCAAGCGGGGGGCCCGGCGGGGAGCTGTTTTTT. Residues: CASSPSGGPGGELFF. Full variable domain (remainder filled in from reference TRBV5-1 and TRBJ2-2): KAGVTQTPRYLIKTRGQQVTLSCSPISGHRSVSWYQQTPGQGLQFLFEYFSETQRNKGNFPGRFSGRQFSNSRSEMNVSTLELGDSALYLCASSPSGGPGGELFFGEGSRLTVL.

This sequence joins TRBV19 and TRBJ2-3, with 9 bases fitting TRBD2. J gave up 6 bases and V 5 bases, and 12 bases lay outside the gene matches. The CDR3 is 16 amino acids. Germline lookup yields CDR1 LNHDA and CDR2 SQIVND (reference sequence). In nucleotides, the CDR3 is TGTGCCAGTAGTGGGGGAGAGCTAGCGGGATATGATACGCAGTATTTT. This codes for CASSGGELAGYDTQYF.

The chain is built from TRBV10-1 and TRBJ1-1; TRBD1 matches 9 bases. With 6 bases clipped from V and 2 bases from J, the junction kept 4 bases outside the gene matches. The CDR3 length is 14 residues. Germline V gene lookup returns CDR1 WNHNN and CDR2 SYGVQD (reference sequence). CDR3 protein: CASSPGQGNTEAFF. Written as DNA, the CDR3 is TGCGCCAGCAGCCCGGGACAGGGAAACACTGAAGCTTTCTTT.

CDR3 residues: CASSQALGGYTF. The DNA for the CDR3 is TGCGCCAGCAGCCAAGCACTCGGCGGCTACACCTTC. This chain connects TRBV4-1 to TRBJ1-2; D is ambiguous. V lost 1 base and J 8 bases, leaving 8 bases between the germline ends. This CDR3 is 12 amino acids long. The V gene's germline CDR1 is MGHRA and CDR2 YSYEKL.

The chain recombines TRBV9 with TRBJ1-3; TRBD1 matches 9 bases. The CDR3 has 16 amino acids. Germline V lookup: CDR1 SGDLS, CDR2 YYNGEE. V lost 3 bases and J lost 4; bases outside the gene matches: 8. The DNA for the CDR3 is TGTGCCAGCAGCGATCTACAGGGGGCGAAAGGAAACACCATATATTTT. Translating gives CASSDLQGAKGNTIYF.

The rearrangement uses TRBV19 and TRBJ1-2; 8 bases map to TRBD1. CDR1 is LNHDA and CDR2 is SQIVND in the germline V gene (reference sequence). The CDR3 is 15 residues long. J was trimmed by 8 bases and V by 7 bases; bases with no gene match: 15. CDR3 DNA: TGTGCCAGTACCACAAGGGACAGGAGTAATTGGGGCTACACCTTC. Its translation: CASTTRDRSNWGYTF.

The genes are TRBV7-6 and TRBJ2-7, with D possibly matching TRBD2 (6 bases). Germline values: CDR1 SGHVS, CDR2 FNYEAQ. V was clipped by 1 base and J by 3 bases, with 10 bases between them. There are 14 residues in the CDR3. The CDR3 DNA reads TGTGCCAGCAGCTTAGAGGAGGGGAGCTACGAGCAGTACTTC. Translation: CASSLEEGSYEQYF.

The V and J genes are TRBV18 and TRBJ1-5; 7 nucleotides line up with TRBD1. Per germline, CDR1 KGHSH and CDR2 LQKENI. The V gene end was trimmed by 2 bases and the J gene end by 1 base; junction bases not matched to a gene: 5. This CDR3 has 16 residues. The CDR3 here is CASSPGEGASNQPQHF. The CDR3 coding sequence is TGTGCCAGCTCACCAGGAGAGGGGGCGAGCAATCAGCCCCAGCATTTT.